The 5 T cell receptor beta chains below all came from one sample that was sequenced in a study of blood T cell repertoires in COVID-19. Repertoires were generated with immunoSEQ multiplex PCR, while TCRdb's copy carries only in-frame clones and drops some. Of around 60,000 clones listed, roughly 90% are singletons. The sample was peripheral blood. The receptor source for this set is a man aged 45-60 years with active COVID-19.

This CDR3 is CASSDSQGGPYGYTF. For the CDR3, the DNA is TGTGCCAGCAGTGACTCACAGGGGGGACCCTATGGCTACACCTTC. The genes are TRBV6-4 and TRBJ1-2; TRBD1 aligns across 8 bases. The germline gives CDR1 MRHNA, CDR2 SNTAGT. The V segment lost 0 bases and the J segment 4 bases; nucleotides outside the gene matches: 4. The length of the CDR3 is 15 residues.

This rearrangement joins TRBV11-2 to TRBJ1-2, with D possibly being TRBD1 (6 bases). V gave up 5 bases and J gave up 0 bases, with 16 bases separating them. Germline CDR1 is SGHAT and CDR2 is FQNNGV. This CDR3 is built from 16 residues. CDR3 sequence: CASSPLRGRTNYGYTF. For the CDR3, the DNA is TGTGCCAGCAGCCCACTCAGGGGCCGCACTAACTATGGCTACACCTTC.

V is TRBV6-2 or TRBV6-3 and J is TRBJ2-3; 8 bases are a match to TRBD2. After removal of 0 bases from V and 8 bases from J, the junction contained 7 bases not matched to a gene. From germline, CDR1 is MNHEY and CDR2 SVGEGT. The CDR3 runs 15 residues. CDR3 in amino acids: CASSYSSGGRSTQYF. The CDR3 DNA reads TGTGCCAGCAGTTACTCAAGCGGGGGTCGTAGTACGCAGTATTTT.

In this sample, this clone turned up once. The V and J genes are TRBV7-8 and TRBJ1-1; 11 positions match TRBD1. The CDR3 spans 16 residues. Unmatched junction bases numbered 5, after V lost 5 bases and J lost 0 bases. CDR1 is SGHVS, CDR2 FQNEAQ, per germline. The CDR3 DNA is TGTGCCAGCAGCGCGGGGACAGGGGGAATGAACACTGAAGCTTTCTTT. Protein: CASSAGTGGMNTEAFF.

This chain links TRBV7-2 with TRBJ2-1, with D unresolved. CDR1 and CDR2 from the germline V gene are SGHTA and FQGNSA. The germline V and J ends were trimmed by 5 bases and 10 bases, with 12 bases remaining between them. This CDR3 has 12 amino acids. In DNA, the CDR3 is TGTGCCAGCAGCCTAAAGGTCAGGGAGCAGTTCTTC. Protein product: CASSLKVREQFF.